This TCR beta chain is from a study of resident and recirculating memory T cells in vitiligo. The ends were cut back, 3 bases at V and 4 bases at J, with 11 bases in the middle. Germline lookup yields CDR1 SGHRS and CDR2 YFSETQ. The CDR3 length is 15 residues. Notes on the study in general: Clonality differed among vitiligo lesions, with no unique dominant clone. Non-conserved TCRs across sites and patients suggested distinct clones per lesion.

Comment on this clone: Its antigen remains unidentified.

Clones were sequenced by immunoSEQ multiplex PCR, and TCRdb holds only the in-frame ones, with some missing. The table records about 42,000 clones, nearly 95% of them present only once. The sequenced sample consisted of blood. This TCR was sampled from a male donor with vitiligo. The V call is TRBV5-1, the J call TRBJ2-6; perhaps TRBD2 as D (5 bases). The CDR3 sequence: CASSSSGSGANVLTF. The CDR3 DNA reads TGCGCCAGCAGCTCTTCGGGGTCCGGGGCCAACGTCCTGACTTTC.